The sample holds a few counts of the clone carrying this T cell receptor beta chain. The target antigen is unknown. The PCR used 60 Vbeta and 13 Jbeta primers. Only in-frame clones appear in the TCRdb table, and some are missing; sequencing was by immunoSEQ multiplex PCR. The sample lists around 100,000 clones, 74% seen once, with 2% to 3% in the top ten. The data were taken from a study of cytomegalovirus exposure and HLA in healthy donors. Broader study findings: Immune exposure data for these donors was limited to CMV serostatus. Cytomegalovirus status, reportedly, was diagnosed with high specificity and sensitivity by the classifier.

The specimen sequenced was PBMCs. This clonotype originated in a man aged 50 to 60 in good health and CMV-seropositive.

The CDR3 DNA follows: TGTGCCAGCATTTTCAAGAAGAAGGCGGCATACGAGCAGTACTTC. This encodes CASIFKKKAAYEQYF. This rearrangement joins TRBV2 to TRBJ2-7; D remains unclear. The CDR3 has 15 amino acids. The germline V gene encodes CDR1 SNHLY and CDR2 FYNNEI. Trimming cost V 7 bases and J 4 bases, with 20 bases left between them.